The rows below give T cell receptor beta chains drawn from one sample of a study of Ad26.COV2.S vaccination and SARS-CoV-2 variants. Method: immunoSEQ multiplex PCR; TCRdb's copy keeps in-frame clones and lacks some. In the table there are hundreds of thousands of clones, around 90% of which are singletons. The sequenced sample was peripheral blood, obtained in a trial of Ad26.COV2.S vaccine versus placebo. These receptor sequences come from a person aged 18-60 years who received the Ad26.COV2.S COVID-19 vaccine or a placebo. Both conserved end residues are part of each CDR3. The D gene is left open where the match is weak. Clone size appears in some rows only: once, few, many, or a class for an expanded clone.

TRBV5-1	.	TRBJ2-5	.	TGCGCCAGCAGCTTATCATTGAGGGAGACCCAGTACTTC	CASSLSLRETQYF
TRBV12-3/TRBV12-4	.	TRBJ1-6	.	TGTGCCAGCAGTTCCAGGGACAATTCACCCCTCCACTTT	CASSSRDNSPLHF
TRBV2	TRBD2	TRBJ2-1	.	TGTGCCAGCAGTCCATTGGGACTAGTGGGTGGCAATGAGCAGTTCTTC	CASSPLGLVGGNEQFF
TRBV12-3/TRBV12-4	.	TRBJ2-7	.	TGTGCCAGCAGTACTTTCTACTACGAGCAGTACTTC	CASSTFYYEQYF
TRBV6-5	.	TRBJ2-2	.	TGTGCCAGCAGTTACTGGGGGGCGAACACCGGGGAGCTGTTTTTT	CASSYWGANTGELFF
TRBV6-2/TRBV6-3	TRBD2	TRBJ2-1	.	TGTGCCAGCAGTTACCCTAGAGCGGGAGGACCTTACAATGAGCAGTTCTTC	CASSYPRAGGPYNEQFF
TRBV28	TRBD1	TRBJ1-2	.	TGTGCCAGCAGTTTACGCCCACCGGGACAGGGGATGGGCTACACCTTC	CASSLRPPGQGMGYTF
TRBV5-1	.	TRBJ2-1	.	TGCGCCAGCAGGTTGGACAGCAACAATGAGCAGTTCTTC	CASRLDSNNEQFF
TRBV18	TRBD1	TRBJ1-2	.	TGTGCCAGCTCACCTAGGACAGGGGAGAACTATGGCTACACCTTC	CASSPRTGENYGYTF
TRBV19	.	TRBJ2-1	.	TGTGCCAGTAGTATGGACGGACGACAATCTGAGCAGTTCTTC	CASSMDGRQSEQFF
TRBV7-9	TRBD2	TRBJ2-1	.	TGTGCCAGCTGCCGACTAGCGGGAGACGATGAGCAGTTCTTC	CASCRLAGDDEQFF
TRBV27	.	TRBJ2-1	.	TGTGCCAGCAGCCTTAGGGCAGGGAGCTCCTACAATGAGCAGTTCTTC	CASSLRAGSSYNEQFF
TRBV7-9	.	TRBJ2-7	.	TGTGCCAGCAGTCCCGCCTGGGGGGAGCAGTACTTC	CASSPAWGEQYF
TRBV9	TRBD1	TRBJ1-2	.	TGTGCCAGCAGCGAGAGCCCCCCGGGACAGGGGGCCGATGGCTACACCTTC	CASSESPPGQGADGYTF
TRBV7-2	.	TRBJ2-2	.	TGTGCCAGCAGCTCGGACAGAAGGAACACCGGGGAGCTGTTTTTT	CASSSDRRNTGELFF
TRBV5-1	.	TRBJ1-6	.	TGCGCCAGCAGCTTGGAGCCTTCCTATAATTCACCCCTCCACTTT	CASSLEPSYNSPLHF
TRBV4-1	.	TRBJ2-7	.	TGCGCCAGCAGCCCTTTCTCAGCGGCCAGCTCCTACGAGCAGTACTTC	CASSPFSAASSYEQYF
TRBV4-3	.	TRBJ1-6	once	TGCGCCAGCAGCCAAGACGTCAGGGGAAGCTCCTATAATTCACCCCTCCACTTT	CASSQDVRGSSYNSPLHF
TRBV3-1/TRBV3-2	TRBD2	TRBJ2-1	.	TGTGCCAGCAGCCCACTAGCGGGAGGCTTGGGTGAGCAGTTCTTC	CASSPLAGGLGEQFF
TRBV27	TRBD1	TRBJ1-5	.	TGTGCCAGCAGTGGACAGGGGGCCTATCAGCCCCAGCATTTT	CASSGQGAYQPQHF
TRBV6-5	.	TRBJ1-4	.	TGTGCCAGCAGTTACGGCCAGAATGAAAAACTGTTTTTT	CASSYGQNEKLFF
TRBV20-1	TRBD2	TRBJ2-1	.	TGCAGTGCTAGTAGCGGGAGCACCTACAATGAGCAGTTCTTC	CSASSGSTYNEQFF
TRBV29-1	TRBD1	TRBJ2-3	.	TGCAGCGTTGAATCCGGGACAGCGATCGGCGATACGCAGTATTTT	CSVESGTAIGDTQYF
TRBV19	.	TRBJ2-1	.	TGTGCCAGTAGTAAGAGCGGTCCCCTATACAATGAGCAGTTCTTC	CASSKSGPLYNEQFF
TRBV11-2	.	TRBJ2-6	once	TGTGCCAGCAGCTTAGGGGCTTCTGGGGCCAACGTCCTGACTTTC	CASSLGASGANVLTF
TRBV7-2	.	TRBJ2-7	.	TGTGCCAGCAGCTTCGCTGGACAGATTTCCTACGAGCAGTACTTC	CASSFAGQISYEQYF
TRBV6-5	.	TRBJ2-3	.	TGTGCCAGCAGACAGCGCGGGAAACAAGATACGCAGTATTTT	CASRQRGKQDTQYF
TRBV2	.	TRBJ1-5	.	TGTGCCAGCAGTGATAACAATCAGCCCCAGCATTTT	CASSDNNQPQHF
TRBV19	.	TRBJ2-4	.	TGTGCCAGTAGAGGCGGAGACTTAGCCAAAAACATTCAGTACTTC	CASRGGDLAKNIQYF
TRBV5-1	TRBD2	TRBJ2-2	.	TGCGCCAGCAGCTTCCTAGCGGGAGGCACCGGGGAGCTGTTTTTT	CASSFLAGGTGELFF
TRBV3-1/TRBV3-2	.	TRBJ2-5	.	TGTGCCAGCAGCCAAGCGGCTACCGAAGAGGAAGAGACCCAGTACTTC	CASSQAATEEEETQYF
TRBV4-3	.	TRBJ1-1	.	TGCGCCAGCAGCCAAGGACCGGGACCTTTGAACACTGAAGCTTTCTTT	CASSQGPGPLNTEAFF
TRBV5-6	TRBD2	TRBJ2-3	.	TGTGCCAGCAGCCAACTGCGGACTAGCGGGAGTACAGATACGCAGTATTTT	CASSQLRTSGSTDTQYF
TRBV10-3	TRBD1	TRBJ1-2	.	TGTGCCATCAGTGATGGGACAGTAGAACTTATGCGTGGCTACACCTTC	CAISDGTVELMRGYTF
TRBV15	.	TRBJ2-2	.	TGTGCCACCAGCACAAGGGTTTCCGGGGAGCTGTTTTTT	CATSTRVSGELFF
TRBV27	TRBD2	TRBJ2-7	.	TGTGCCAGCAGTTCAGCGGGAGGGGAGCGCTCCTACGAGCAGTACTTC	CASSSAGGERSYEQYF
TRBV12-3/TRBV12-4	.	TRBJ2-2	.	TGTGCCAGCAACAAACTAGAAACCGGGGAGCTGTTTTTT	CASNKLETGELFF
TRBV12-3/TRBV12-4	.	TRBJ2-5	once	TGTGCCAGCAGCCCGACCATACAAGAGACCCAGTACTTC	CASSPTIQETQYF
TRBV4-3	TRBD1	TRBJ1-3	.	TGCGCCAGCAGCCAAGGGACAGGGTTGACCACCATATATTTT	CASSQGTGLTTIYF
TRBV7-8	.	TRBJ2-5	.	TGTGCCAGCAGCCCAACAGGGGGGGGATGGGAGACCCAGTACTTC	CASSPTGGGWETQYF
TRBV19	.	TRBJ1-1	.	TGTGCCAGTAGTATTCTACCAGGGAACACTGAAGCTTTCTTT	CASSILPGNTEAFF
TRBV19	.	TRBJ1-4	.	TGTGCCAGTAGTCCCCGACAGAATGAAAAACTGTTTTTT	CASSPRQNEKLFF
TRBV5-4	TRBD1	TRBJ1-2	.	TGTGCCAGCAGCCGGACAGGGAGCGGCTACACCTTC	CASSRTGSGYTF
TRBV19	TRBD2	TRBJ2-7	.	TGTGCCAGTAGTTCCCCCCGGGAGGGCCCGTTAGTGCAGTACTTC	CASSSPREGPLVQYF
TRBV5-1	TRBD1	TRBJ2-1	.	TGCGCCAGCAGGGATATTCCGTGGGACAGGGTTGGGAATGAGCAGTTCTTC	CASRDIPWDRVGNEQFF
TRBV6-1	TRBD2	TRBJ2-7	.	TGTGCCAGCAGTGGGGGACTAGCGGGAGGGGGCTACGAGCAGTACTTC	CASSGGLAGGGYEQYF